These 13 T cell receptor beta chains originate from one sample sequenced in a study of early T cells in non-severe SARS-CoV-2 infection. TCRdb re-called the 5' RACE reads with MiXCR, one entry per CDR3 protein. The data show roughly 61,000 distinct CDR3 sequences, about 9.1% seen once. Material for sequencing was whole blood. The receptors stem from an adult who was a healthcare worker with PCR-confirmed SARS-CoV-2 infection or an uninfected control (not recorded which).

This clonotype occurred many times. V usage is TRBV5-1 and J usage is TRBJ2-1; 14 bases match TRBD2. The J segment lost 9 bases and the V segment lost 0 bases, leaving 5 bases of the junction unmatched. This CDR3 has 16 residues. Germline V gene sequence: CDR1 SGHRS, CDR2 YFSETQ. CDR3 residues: CASSLGLAGGRTEQFF. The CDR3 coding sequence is TGCGCCAGCAGCTTGGGACTAGCGGGAGGGAGGACTGAGCAGTTCTTC.

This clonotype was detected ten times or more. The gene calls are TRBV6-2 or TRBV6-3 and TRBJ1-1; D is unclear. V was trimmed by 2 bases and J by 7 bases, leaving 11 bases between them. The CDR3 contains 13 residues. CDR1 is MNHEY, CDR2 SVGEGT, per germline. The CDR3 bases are TGTGCCAGCAGTTACAGGGAACTACTTGAAGCTTTCTTT. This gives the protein CASSYRELLEAFF.

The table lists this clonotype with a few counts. This CDR3 is CASSRDRVGNEQFF. CDR3 in DNA: TGCGCCAGCAGCCGGGACAGGGTTGGCAATGAGCAGTTCTTC. The chain is built from TRBV4-1 and TRBJ2-1; 9 bases map to TRBD1. Unmatched junction bases numbered 4, after V lost 4 bases and J lost 6 bases. This CDR3 contains 14 residues. The V gene's germline CDR1 is MGHRA and CDR2 YSYEKL.

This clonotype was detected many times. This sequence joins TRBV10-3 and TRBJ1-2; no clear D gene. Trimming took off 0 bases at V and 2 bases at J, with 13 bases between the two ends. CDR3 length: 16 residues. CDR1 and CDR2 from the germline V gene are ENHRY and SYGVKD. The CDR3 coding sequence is TGTGCCATCAGTGAGTCCTACAGTTCTGCCAACTATGGCTACACCTTC. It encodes CAISESYSSANYGYTF.

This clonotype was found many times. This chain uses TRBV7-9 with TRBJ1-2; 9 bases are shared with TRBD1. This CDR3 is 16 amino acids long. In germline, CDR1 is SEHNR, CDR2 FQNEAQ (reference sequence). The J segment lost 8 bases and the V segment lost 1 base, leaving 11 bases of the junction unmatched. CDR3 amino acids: CASSLVPGQGPHGYTF. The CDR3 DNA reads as TGTGCCAGCAGCTTAGTTCCGGGACAGGGTCCGCACGGCTACACCTTC.

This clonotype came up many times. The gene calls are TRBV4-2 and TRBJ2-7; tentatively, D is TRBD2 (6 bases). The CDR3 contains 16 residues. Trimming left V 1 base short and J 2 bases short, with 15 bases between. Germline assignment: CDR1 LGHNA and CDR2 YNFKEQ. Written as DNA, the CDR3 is TGTGCCAGCAGCCAAGTGGAGGGCAGAGGCACCTACGAGCAGTACTTC. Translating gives CASSQVEGRGTYEQYF.

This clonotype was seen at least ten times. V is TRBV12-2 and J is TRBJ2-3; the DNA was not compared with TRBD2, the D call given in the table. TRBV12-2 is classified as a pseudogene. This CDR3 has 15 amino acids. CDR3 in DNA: TGTGCAAGTCGCCCCCGGACTGGCCGGGCAGATACGCAGTATTTT. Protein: CASRPRTGRADTQYF.

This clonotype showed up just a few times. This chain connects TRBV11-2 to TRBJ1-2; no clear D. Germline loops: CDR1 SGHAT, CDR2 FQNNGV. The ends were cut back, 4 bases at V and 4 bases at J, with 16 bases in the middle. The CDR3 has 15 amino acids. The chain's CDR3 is CASSSLRASSYGYTF. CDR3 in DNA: TGTGCCAGCAGCTCATTGAGGGCGTCGAGCTATGGCTACACCTTC.

The CDR3 DNA is TGTGCCAGCAGTGAATTCGGGGGACCCGGGGAGCTGTTTTTT. This encodes CASSEFGGPGELFF. V and J are TRBV25-1 and TRBJ2-2; maybe TRBD2 (6 bases). Germline-derived CDR1 and CDR2 are MGHDK and SYGVNS. This CDR3 contains 14 residues. The V end lost 1 base, the J end lost 6 bases, and 9 bases lay between the germline ends. Full variable domain (rest looked up from reference TRBV25-1 and TRBJ2-2): EADIYQTPRYLVIGTGKKITLECSQTMGHDKMYWYQQDPGMELHLIHYSYGVNSTEKGDLSSESTVSRIRTEHFPLTLESARPSHTSQYLCASSEFGGPGELFFGEGSRLTVL.

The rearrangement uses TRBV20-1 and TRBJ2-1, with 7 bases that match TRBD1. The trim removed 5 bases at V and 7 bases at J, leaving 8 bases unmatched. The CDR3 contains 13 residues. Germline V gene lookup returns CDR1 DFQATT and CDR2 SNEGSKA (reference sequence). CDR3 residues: CSAYPTRGNEQFF. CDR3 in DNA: TGCAGTGCTTATCCCACCAGGGGGAATGAGCAGTTCTTC.

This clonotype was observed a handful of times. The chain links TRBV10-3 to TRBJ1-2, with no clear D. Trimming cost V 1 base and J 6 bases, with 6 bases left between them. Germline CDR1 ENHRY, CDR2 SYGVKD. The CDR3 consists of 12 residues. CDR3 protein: CAISEYGHGYTF. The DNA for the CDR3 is TGTGCCATCAGTGAGTACGGCCATGGCTACACCTTC.

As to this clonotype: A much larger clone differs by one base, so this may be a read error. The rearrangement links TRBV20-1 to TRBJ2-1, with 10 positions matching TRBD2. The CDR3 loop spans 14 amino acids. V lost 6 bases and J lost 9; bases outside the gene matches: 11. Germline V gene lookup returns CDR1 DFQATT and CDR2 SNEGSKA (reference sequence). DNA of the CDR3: TGCAGTGCGCTTATAAGCGGGAGGGCCGGTGAGCAGTTCTTC. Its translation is CSALISGRAGEQFF.

This CDR3 is CASSSSPGGTQYF. The DNA of the CDR3 is TGCGCCAGCAGCTCAAGTCCAGGGGGGACCCAGTACTTC. The chain joins TRBV5-1 to TRBJ2-5; 7 bases fit TRBD1. After removal of 3 bases from V and 7 bases from J, the junction contained 6 bases not matched to a gene. Germline V gene lookup returns CDR1 SGHRS and CDR2 YFSETQ. The CDR3 has 13 residues.